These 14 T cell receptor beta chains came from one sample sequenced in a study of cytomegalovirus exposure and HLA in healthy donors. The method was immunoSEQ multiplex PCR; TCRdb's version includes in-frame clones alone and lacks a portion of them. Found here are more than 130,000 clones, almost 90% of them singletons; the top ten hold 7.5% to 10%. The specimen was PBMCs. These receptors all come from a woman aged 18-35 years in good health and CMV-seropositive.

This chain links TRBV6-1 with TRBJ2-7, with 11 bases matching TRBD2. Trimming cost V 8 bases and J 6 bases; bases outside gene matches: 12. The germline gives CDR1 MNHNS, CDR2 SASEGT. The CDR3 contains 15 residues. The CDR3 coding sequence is TGTGCCAGCCATTCCGGGACTAGCGGAGGGGGCGAGCAGTACTTC. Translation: CASHSGTSGGGEQYF.

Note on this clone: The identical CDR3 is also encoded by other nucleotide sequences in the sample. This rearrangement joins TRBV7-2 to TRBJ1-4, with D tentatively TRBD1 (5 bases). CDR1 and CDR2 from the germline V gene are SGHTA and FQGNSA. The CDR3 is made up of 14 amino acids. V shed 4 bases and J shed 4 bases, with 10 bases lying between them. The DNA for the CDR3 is TGTGCCAGCAGCTCCCAGGGAGGTAATGAAAAACTGTTTTTT. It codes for CASSSQGGNEKLFF.

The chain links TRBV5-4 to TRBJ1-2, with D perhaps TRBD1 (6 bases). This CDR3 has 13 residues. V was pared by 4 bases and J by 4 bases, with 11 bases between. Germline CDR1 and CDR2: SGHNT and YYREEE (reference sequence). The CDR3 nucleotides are TGTGCCAGCAGCACCCGACAGGTCTATGGCTACACCTTC. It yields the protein CASSTRQVYGYTF.

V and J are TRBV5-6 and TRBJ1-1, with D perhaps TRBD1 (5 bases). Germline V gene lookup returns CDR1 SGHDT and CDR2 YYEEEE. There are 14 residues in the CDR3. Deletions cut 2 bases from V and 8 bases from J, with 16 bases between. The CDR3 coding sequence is TGTGCCAGCAGCTTTCTATACGGCAGGGAAGAAGCTTTCTTT. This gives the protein CASSFLYGREEAFF.

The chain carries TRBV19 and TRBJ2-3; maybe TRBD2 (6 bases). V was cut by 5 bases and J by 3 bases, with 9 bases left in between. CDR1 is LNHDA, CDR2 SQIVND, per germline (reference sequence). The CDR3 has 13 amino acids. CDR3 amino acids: CASSGTWTDTQYF. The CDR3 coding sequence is TGTGCCAGTAGTGGGACTTGGACAGATACGCAGTATTTT.

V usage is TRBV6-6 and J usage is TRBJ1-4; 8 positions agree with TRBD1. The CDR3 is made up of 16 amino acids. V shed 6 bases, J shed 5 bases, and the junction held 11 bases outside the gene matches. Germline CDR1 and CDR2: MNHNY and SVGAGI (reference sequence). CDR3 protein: CASSRPGQGINEKLFF. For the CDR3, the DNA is TGTGCCAGCAGCCGGCCCGGACAGGGCATCAATGAAAAACTGTTTTTT.

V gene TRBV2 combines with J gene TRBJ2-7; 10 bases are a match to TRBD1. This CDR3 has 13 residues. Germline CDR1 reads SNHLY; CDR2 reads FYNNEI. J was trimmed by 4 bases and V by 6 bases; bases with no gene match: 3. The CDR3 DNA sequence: TGTGCCAGCAGCGACAGGGGGCAATACGAGCAGTACTTC. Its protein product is CASSDRGQYEQYF.

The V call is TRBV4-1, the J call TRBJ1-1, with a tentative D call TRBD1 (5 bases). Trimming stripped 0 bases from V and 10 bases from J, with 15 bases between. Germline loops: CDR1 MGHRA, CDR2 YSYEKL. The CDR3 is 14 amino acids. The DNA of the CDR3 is TGCGCCAGCAGCCAAGAATCAGGGTTGTTTGGAGCTTTCTTT. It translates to CASSQESGLFGAFF.

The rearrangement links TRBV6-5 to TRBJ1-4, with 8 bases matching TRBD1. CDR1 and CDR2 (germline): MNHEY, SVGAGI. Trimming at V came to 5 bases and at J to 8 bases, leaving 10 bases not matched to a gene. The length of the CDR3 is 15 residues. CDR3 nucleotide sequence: TGTGCCAGCAGTCAACCCGGGACAGGAGGAGAAAAACTGTTTTTT. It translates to CASSQPGTGGEKLFF.

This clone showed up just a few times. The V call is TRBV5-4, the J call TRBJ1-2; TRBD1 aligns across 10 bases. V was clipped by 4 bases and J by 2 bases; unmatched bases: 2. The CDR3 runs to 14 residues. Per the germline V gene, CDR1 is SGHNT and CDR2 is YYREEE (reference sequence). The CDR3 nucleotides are TGTGCCAGCAGCCCGGGACAGGGGAACTATGGCTACACCTTC. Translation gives CASSPGQGNYGYTF.

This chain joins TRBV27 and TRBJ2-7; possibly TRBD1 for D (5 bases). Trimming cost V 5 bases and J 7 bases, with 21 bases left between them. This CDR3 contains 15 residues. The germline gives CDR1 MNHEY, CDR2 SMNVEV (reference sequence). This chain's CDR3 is CASSTSGKLPTEQYF. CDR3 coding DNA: TGTGCCAGCAGTACCTCAGGGAAATTGCCTACGGAGCAGTACTTC.

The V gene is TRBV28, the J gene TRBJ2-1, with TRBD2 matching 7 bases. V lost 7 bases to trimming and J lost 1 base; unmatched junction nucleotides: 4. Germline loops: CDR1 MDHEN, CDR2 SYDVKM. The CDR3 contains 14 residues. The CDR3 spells CASNGEGSYNEQFF. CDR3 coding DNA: TGTGCCAGCAATGGGGAGGGGTCCTACAATGAGCAGTTCTTC.

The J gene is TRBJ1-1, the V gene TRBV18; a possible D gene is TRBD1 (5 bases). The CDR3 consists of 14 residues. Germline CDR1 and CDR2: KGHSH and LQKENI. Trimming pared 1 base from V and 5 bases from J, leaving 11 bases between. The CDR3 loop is CASSPLGARTEAFF. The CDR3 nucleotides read TGTGCCAGCTCACCACTAGGGGCTCGGACTGAAGCTTTCTTT.

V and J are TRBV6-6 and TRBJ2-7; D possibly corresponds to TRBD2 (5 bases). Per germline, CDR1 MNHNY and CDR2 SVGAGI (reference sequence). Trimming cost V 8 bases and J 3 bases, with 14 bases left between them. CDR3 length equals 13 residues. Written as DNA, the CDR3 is TGTGCCAGCCGTGGCGGGTCCTTCTACGAGCAGTACTTC. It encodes CASRGGSFYEQYF.